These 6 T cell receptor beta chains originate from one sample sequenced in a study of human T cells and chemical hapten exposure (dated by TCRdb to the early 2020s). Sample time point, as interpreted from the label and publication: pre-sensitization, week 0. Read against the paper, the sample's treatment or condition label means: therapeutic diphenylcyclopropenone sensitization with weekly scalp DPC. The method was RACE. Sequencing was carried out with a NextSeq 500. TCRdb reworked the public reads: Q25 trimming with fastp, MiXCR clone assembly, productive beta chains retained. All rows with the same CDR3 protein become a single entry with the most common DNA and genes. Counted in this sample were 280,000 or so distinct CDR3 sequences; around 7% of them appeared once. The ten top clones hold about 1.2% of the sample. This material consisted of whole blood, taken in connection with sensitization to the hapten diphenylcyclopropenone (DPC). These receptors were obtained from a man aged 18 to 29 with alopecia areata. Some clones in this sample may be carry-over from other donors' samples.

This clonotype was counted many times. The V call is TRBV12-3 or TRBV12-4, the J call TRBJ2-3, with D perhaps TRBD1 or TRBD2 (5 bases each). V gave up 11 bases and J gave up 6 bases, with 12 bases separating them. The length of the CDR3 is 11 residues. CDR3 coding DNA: TGTGCCGTAAGGGACCTTGATACGCAGTATTTT. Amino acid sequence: CAVRDLDTQYF.

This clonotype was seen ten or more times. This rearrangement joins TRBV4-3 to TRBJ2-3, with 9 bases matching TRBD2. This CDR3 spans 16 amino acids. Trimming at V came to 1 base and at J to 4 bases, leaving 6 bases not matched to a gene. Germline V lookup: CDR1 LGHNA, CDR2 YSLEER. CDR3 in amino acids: CASSQGERGASDTQYF. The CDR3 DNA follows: TGCGCCAGCAGCCAAGGAGAGCGGGGGGCCTCAGATACGCAGTATTTT.

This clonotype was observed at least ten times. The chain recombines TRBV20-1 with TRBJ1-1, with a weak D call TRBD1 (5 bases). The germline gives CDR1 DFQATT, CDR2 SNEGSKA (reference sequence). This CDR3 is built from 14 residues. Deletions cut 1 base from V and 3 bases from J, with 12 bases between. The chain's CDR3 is CSARGGAGDTEAFF. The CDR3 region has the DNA TGCAGTGCTAGAGGCGGGGCGGGGGACACTGAAGCTTTCTTT.

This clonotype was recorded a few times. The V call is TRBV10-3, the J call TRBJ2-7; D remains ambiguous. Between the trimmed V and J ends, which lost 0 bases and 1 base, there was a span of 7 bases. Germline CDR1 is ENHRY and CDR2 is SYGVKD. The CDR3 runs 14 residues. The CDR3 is CAISESADSYEQYF. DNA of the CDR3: TGTGCCATCAGTGAGTCCGCAGATTCCTACGAGCAGTACTTC.

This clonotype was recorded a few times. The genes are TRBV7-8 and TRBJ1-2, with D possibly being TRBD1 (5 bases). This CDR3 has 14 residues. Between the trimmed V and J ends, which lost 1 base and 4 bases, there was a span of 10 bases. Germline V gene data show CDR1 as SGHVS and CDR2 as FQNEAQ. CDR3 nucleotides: TGTGCCAGCAGCTTAGGCCAGGGCGGCTATGGCTACACCTTC. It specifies CASSLGQGGYGYTF.

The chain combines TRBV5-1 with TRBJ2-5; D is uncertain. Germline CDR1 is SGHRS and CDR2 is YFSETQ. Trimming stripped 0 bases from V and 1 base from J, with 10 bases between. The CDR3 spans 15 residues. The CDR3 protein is CASSLDPGFQETQYF. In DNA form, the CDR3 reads TGCGCCAGCAGCTTGGACCCGGGTTTCCAAGAGACCCAGTACTTC.